These T cell receptor beta chains were read from a single sample in a study of blood T cell repertoires in COVID-19. Data came from immunoSEQ multiplex PCR; TCRdb stores just in-frame clones and leaves some out. The table shows about 480,000 clones, with roughly nine tenths occurring only once. The source material was PBMCs or T cells enriched from blood (not recorded which). The receptors here all came from a woman in her sixties who had recovered from COVID-19. CDR3s include the opening cysteine and the closing phenylalanine or tryptophan. D genes are given only for firm matches. Not all rows give a size; the values are once, few, many and, for expanded clones, a class.

CDR3 length	V gene	clone size	D gene	J gene	CDR3 protein	CDR3 DNA
17	TRBV4-1	-	TRBD2	TRBJ2-2	CASSQEGTSGGGGELFF	TGCGCCAGCAGCCAAGAAGGGACTAGCGGGGGTGGCGGGGAGCTGTTTTTT
14	TRBV11-2	many	-	TRBJ1-3	CASSFGSSGNTIYF	TGTGCCAGCAGCTTTGGGAGCTCTGGAAACACCATATATTTT
13	TRBV12-3/TRBV12-4	-	-	TRBJ1-2	CASSLGQDYGYTF	TGTGCCAGCAGTTTAGGCCAGGACTATGGCTACACCTTC
13	TRBV12-3/TRBV12-4	-	-	TRBJ2-1	CAAKRSSYNEQFF	TGTGCCGCTAAGAGGAGCTCCTACAATGAGCAGTTCTTC
14	TRBV29-1	-	-	TRBJ1-2	CSVESSGRAYGYTF	TGCAGCGTTGAGTCCTCTGGCAGGGCCTATGGCTACACCTTC
18	TRBV12-2	-	-	TRBJ1-5	CASRLDRGLSKSNQPQHF	TGTGCAAGTCGCTTAGATCGGGGACTGAGCAAAAGCAATCAGCCCCAGCATTTT
14	TRBV29-1	-	-	TRBJ2-1	CSVGRTGSYNEQFF	TGCAGCGTTGGCCGAACAGGCTCCTACAATGAGCAGTTCTTC
14	TRBV25-1	-	-	TRBJ1-3	CASSERLSGNTIYF	TGTGCCAGCAGTGAGCGGCTCTCTGGAAACACCATATATTTT
14	TRBV28	-	TRBD1	TRBJ1-2	CASKGTGQGGGYTF	TGTGCCAGCAAGGGAACGGGACAGGGAGGAGGCTACACCTTC
15	TRBV29-1	-	TRBD1	TRBJ1-4	CSVKGQTGANEKLFF	TGCAGCGTGAAGGGACAGACGGGGGCTAATGAAAAACTGTTTTTT